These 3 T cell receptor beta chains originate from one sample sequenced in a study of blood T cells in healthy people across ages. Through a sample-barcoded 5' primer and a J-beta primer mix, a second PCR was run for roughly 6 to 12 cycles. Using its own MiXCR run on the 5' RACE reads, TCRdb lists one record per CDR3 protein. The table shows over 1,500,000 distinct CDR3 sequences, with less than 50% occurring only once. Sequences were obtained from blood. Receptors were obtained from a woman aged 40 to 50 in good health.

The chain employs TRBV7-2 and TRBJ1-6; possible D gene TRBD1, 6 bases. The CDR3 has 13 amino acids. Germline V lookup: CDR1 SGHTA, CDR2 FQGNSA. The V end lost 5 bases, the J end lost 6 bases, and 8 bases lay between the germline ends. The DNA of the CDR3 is TGTGCCAGCAGCATAGGGGGTAATTCACCCCTCCACTTT. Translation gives CASSIGGNSPLHF.

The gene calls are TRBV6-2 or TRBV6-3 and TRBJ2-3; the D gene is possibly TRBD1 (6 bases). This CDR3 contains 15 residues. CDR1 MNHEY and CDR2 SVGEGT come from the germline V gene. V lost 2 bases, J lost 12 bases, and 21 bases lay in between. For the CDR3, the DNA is TGTGCCAGCAGTTACCCAGGACAGCGACCGCTAGGACAGTATTTT. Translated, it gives CASSYPGQRPLGQYF.

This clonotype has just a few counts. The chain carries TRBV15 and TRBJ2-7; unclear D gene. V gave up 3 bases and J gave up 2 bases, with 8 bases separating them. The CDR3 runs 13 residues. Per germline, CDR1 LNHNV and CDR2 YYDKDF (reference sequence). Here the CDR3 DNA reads TGTGCCACCAGCAGTCAGCGTACCTACGAGCAGTACTTC. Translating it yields CATSSQRTYEQYF. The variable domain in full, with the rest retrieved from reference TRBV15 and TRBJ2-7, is DAMVIQNPRYQVTQFGKPVTLSCSQTLNHNVMYWYQQKSSQAPKLLFHYYDKDFNNEADTPDNFQSRRPNTSFCFLDIRSPGLGDTAMYLCATSSQRTYEQYFGPGTRLTVT.